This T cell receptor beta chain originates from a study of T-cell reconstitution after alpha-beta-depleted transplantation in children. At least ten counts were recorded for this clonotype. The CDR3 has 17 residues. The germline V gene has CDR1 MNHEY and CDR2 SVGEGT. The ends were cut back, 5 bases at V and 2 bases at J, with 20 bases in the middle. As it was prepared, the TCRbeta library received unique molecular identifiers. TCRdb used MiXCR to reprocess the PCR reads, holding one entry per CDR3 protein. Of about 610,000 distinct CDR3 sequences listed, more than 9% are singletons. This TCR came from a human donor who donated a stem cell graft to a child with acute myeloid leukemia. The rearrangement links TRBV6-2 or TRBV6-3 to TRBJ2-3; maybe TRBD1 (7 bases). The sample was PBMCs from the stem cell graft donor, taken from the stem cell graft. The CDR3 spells CASSRRQGTRDTDTQYF. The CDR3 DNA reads TGTGCCAGCAGTCGGCGACAGGGAACGCGGGACACAGATACGCAGTATTTT.